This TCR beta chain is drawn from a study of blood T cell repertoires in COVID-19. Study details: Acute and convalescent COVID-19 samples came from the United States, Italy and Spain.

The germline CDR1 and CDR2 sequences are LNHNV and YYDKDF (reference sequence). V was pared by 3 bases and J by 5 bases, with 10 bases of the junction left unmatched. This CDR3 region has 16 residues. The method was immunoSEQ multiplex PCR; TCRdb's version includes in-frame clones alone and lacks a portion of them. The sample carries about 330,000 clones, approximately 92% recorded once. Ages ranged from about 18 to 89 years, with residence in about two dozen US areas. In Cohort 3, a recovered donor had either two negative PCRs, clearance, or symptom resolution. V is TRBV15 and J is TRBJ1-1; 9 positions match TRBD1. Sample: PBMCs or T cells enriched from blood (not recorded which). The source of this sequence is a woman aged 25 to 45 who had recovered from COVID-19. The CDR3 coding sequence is TGTGCCACCAGCAGTCTAACGGGACAGGGAAGGACTGAAGCTTTCTTT. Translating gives CATSSLTGQGRTEAFF.